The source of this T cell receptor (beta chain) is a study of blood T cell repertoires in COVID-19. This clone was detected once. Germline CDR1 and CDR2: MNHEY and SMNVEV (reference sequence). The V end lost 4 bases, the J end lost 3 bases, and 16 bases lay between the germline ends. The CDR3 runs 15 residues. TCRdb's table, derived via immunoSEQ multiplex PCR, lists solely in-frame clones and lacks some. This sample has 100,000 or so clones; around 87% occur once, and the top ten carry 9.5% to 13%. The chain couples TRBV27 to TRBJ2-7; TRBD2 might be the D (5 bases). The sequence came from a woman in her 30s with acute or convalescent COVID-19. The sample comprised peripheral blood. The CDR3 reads CASSSPGEDNYEQYF. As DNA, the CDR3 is TGTGCCAGCAGTTCCCCCGGGGAAGACAACTACGAGCAGTACTTC.